This T cell receptor beta chain came from a study of patients and donors after allogeneic stem cell transplantation. TCRdb passed the RT-PCR reads through MiXCR, listing each CDR3 protein once. The data show approximately 430,000 distinct CDR3 sequences, under 20% seen once. This CDR3 contains 14 residues. Trimming stripped 4 bases from V and 0 bases from J, with 9 bases between. V gene TRBV12-3 or TRBV12-4 combines with J gene TRBJ1-2; D remains ambiguous. This sequence was found in a human donor who was either an allogeneic HSCT recipient or a stem cell or donor lymphocyte infusion donor (not recorded which). It is not recorded whose cells these are; they may come from a transplant donor. The sequencing sample was made of blood, either unsorted or a sorted T cell fraction (not recorded which). The CDR3 DNA sequence: TGTGCCAGCAGTTCTACAGCGCCTAACTATGGCTACACCTTC. Its protein is CASSSTAPNYGYTF.